These 21 T cell receptor beta chains share one sample of origin, sequenced in a study of T cells in localized non-small cell lung cancer. Some clones are missing from TCRdb's copy, which holds only in-frame ones; the method was immunoSEQ multiplex PCR. The sample consists of approximately 23,000 clones, around nine tenths of them appearing once. The sample was peripheral blood, taken before any cancer treatment. The receptors come from a male donor at least 60 years old with stage I lung adenocarcinoma.

The chain links TRBV11-2 to TRBJ1-5, with unresolved D. This CDR3 comprises 17 residues. CDR1 is SGHAT and CDR2 is FQNNGV in the germline V gene. Trimming stripped 5 bases from V and 0 bases from J, with 17 bases between. Here the CDR3 reads CASSPPSAGVSNQPQHF. The DNA for the CDR3 is TGTGCCAGCAGCCCCCCGTCGGCAGGAGTTAGCAATCAGCCCCAGCATTTT.

The rearrangement joins TRBV19 to TRBJ1-4; D not resolved. The length of the CDR3 is 14 residues. Germline CDR1 LNHDA, CDR2 SQIVND (reference sequence). Between the trimmed V and J ends, which lost 10 bases and 0 bases, there was a span of 12 bases. In nucleotides, the CDR3 is TGTGCCACGGCCGGCGGGGCAACTAATGAAAAACTGTTTTTT. Encoded protein: CATAGGATNEKLFF.

This sequence joins TRBV9 and TRBJ2-7, with 9 nucleotides matching TRBD2. With V trimmed by 0 bases and J by 3 bases, 4 bases remained unmatched. This CDR3 region has 15 residues. CDR1 is SGDLS and CDR2 is YYNGEE in the germline V gene. CDR3 in amino acids: CASSVGGGGDYEQYF. CDR3 sequence (DNA): TGTGCCAGCAGCGTAGGCGGCGGGGGGGACTACGAGCAGTACTTC.

The chain is built from TRBV9 and TRBJ2-1, with D possibly TRBD2 on 5 matching bases. The CDR3 extends over 15 amino acids. Trimming stripped 4 bases from V and 8 bases from J, with 19 bases between. The germline gives CDR1 SGDLS, CDR2 YYNGEE. As DNA, the CDR3 is TGTGCCAGCAGCCTTCAAGCAGGCTCGGGGTATGAGCAGTTCTTC. Its translation is CASSLQAGSGYEQFF.

The chain combines TRBV4-2 with TRBJ2-3, with TRBD2 matching 13 bases. The junction had 7 bases not matched to a gene; V was cut back by 5 bases and J by 5 bases. Germline V gene lookup returns CDR1 LGHNA and CDR2 YNFKEQ. CDR3 length: 16 residues. CDR3 sequence (DNA): TGTGCCAGCAGCGAAAGGACTAGCGGGAGAGTAGATACGCAGTATTTT. Protein product: CASSERTSGRVDTQYF.

This chain uses TRBV19 with TRBJ1-5, with 8 bases matching TRBD1. After removal of 8 bases from V and 0 bases from J, the junction contained 12 bases not matched to a gene. CDR1 and CDR2 from the germline V gene are LNHDA and SQIVND (reference sequence). The CDR3 length is 17 residues. CDR3 DNA: TGTGCCAGTTCACGGGCAGGGGGCTATTATAGCAATCAGCCCCAGCATTTT. Its protein is CASSRAGGYYSNQPQHF.

With regard to this clone: Other nucleotide sequences from this sample produce the same CDR3. The V call is TRBV5-6, the J call TRBJ1-2; a possible D gene is TRBD1 (6 bases). The CDR3 has 12 amino acids. Germline V gene lookup returns CDR1 SGHDT and CDR2 YYEEEE. V shed 5 bases and J shed 8 bases, with 13 bases lying between them. The CDR3 DNA follows: TGTGCCAGCAGTATACAGGGTCGCGGCTACACCTTC. It translates to CASSIQGRGYTF. The full variable domain, its missing parts supplied by reference TRBV5-6 and TRBJ1-2, is DAGVTQSPTHLIKTRGQQVTLRCSPKSGHDTVSWYQQALGQGPQFIFQYYEEEERQRGNFPDRFSGHQFPNYSSELNVNALLLGDSALYLCASSIQGRGYTFGSGTRLTVV.

This chain connects TRBV9 to TRBJ2-2; D is ambiguous. Trimming cost V 3 bases and J 7 bases, with 7 bases left between them. Per germline, CDR1 SGDLS and CDR2 YYNGEE. This CDR3 is 12 amino acids long. CDR3: CASSARVGELFF. Written as DNA, the CDR3 is TGTGCCAGCAGCGCCCGTGTCGGGGAGCTGTTTTTT.

The CDR3 nucleotides read TGTGCCAGCAGGATTAGCTATGAGCAGTTCTTC. Amino acids: CASRISYEQFF. The genes are TRBV6-5 and TRBJ2-1, with no clear D. The germline CDR1 and CDR2 sequences are MNHEY and SVGAGI. Trimming took off 6 bases at V and 8 bases at J, with 8 bases between the two ends. CDR3 length: 11 amino acids.

The genes are TRBV10-3 and TRBJ2-7; 7 nucleotides line up with TRBD1. Trimming took 0 bases from V and 4 from J; bases not matched to a gene: 6. The CDR3 spans 15 residues. CDR1 is ENHRY, CDR2 SYGVKD, per germline. The CDR3 bases are TGTGCCATCAGTGAGTCGACAGGGCTAAGGTACGAGCAGTACTTC. This gives the protein CAISESTGLRYEQYF.

This chain joins TRBV27 and TRBJ2-1; 12 bases match TRBD2. This CDR3 region has 17 residues. Germline V CDR1 and CDR2: MNHEY, SMNVEV (reference sequence). V was pared by 3 bases and J by 4 bases, with 7 bases of the junction left unmatched. The CDR3 here is CASSFYRTSGAYNEQFF. The CDR3 DNA is TGTGCCAGCAGTTTCTACCGGACTAGCGGGGCTTACAATGAGCAGTTCTTC.

The chain recombines TRBV29-1 with TRBJ2-2, with 10 positions matching TRBD1. V trimming: 5 bases; J trimming: 6 bases; junction bases outside the gene matches: 9. The germline V gene encodes CDR1 SQVTM and CDR2 ANQGSEA. The CDR3 runs 15 residues. In DNA, the CDR3 is TGCAGCGTTTCCCTTCCGGACAGGGGGGCCGGGGAGCTGTTTTTT. Its translation: CSVSLPDRGAGELFF.

This rearrangement joins TRBV27 to TRBJ2-5, with 10 bases fitting TRBD1. The ends lost 7 bases at V and 6 bases at J; junction bases unmatched: 11. The germline V gene encodes CDR1 MNHEY and CDR2 SMNVEV (reference sequence). The CDR3 consists of 15 residues. The CDR3 here is CASNAGPGQGKTQYF. CDR3 bases: TGTGCCAGCAACGCGGGCCCGGGACAGGGGAAGACCCAGTACTTC.

This chain joins TRBV5-5 and TRBJ1-4, with 8 bases that match TRBD1. V shed 4 bases and J 8 bases; nucleotides not matched to a gene: 7. Germline loops: CDR1 SGHKS, CDR2 YYEKEE (reference sequence). The CDR3 runs to 14 residues. DNA of the CDR3: TGTGCCAGCAGCCCGGGACAGGCGGAGGAAAAACTGTTTTTT. Amino acids: CASSPGQAEEKLFF.

This sequence joins TRBV4-3 and TRBJ2-5; D is possibly TRBD1 (6 bases). The germline V and J ends were trimmed by 6 bases and 1 base, with 9 bases remaining between them. This CDR3 region has 13 residues. From germline, CDR1 is LGHNA and CDR2 YSLEER. The CDR3 is CASSEGVQETQYF. CDR3 nucleotides: TGCGCCAGCAGTGAGGGGGTCCAAGAGACCCAGTACTTC.

This chain links TRBV9 with TRBJ2-2, with D possibly TRBD1 on 6 matching bases. The germline V and J ends were trimmed by 0 bases and 5 bases, with 14 bases remaining between them. The germline gives CDR1 SGDLS, CDR2 YYNGEE. CDR3 size: 16 residues. The CDR3, as DNA: TGTGCCAGCAGCGTAGTTCCGGGCGGACAGACCGGGGAGCTGTTTTTT. Translated: CASSVVPGGQTGELFF.

The rearrangement links TRBV18 to TRBJ1-3, with a possible D match to TRBD1 (5 bases). Trimming pared 3 bases from V and 4 bases from J, leaving 16 bases between. This CDR3 has 16 amino acids. Germline CDR1 KGHSH, CDR2 LQKENI. CDR3 sequence (DNA): TGTGCCAGCTCACCGGGGGGGACCGGTATCGGAAACACCATATATTTT. This codes for CASSPGGTGIGNTIYF.

The J gene is TRBJ2-7, the V gene TRBV18; possibly TRBD1 for D (5 bases). Germline V gene lookup returns CDR1 KGHSH and CDR2 LQKENI. The CDR3 sequence is 12 residues long. Trimming took 5 bases from V and 3 from J, leaving 8 bases between them. The CDR3 bases are TGTGCCAGCTCATCCGACAGCTACGAGCAGTACTTC. Translated, it gives CASSSDSYEQYF. Filled out from reference TRBV18 and TRBJ2-7, the complete variable domain reads NAGVMQNPRHLVRRRGQEARLRCSPMKGHSHVYWYRQLPEEGLKFMVYLQKENIIDESGMPKERFSAEFPKEGPSILRIQQVVRGDSAAYFCASSSDSYEQYFGPGTRLTVT.

The chain joins TRBV6-1 to TRBJ1-1; D call uncertain. Germline V CDR1 and CDR2: MNHNS, SASEGT. V was pared by 0 bases and J by 4 bases, with 9 bases between. This CDR3 is 14 amino acids long. In DNA form, the CDR3 reads TGTGCCAGCAGTGAAGCAGGGTCGGGCACTGAAGCTTTCTTT. It is translated as CASSEAGSGTEAFF.

This sequence joins TRBV25-1 and TRBJ2-3; 8 nucleotides line up with TRBD1. Germline loops: CDR1 MGHDK, CDR2 SYGVNS. J lost 4 bases, V lost 1 base, and 10 bases had no gene match. The CDR3 sequence is 17 residues long. The CDR3 nucleotides read TGTGCCAGCAGTGAATCCAGGGGGACAGGAAACGCAGATACGCAGTATTTT. It specifies CASSESRGTGNADTQYF.

The sample holds one count of this clone. The rearrangement links TRBV19 to TRBJ1-1; D is ambiguous. V gave up 7 bases and J gave up 0 bases, with 9 bases separating them. CDR1 and CDR2 (germline): LNHDA, SQIVND (reference sequence). The CDR3 loop spans 13 amino acids. DNA for the CDR3: TGTGCCAGTAACGGCAACATGAACACTGAAGCTTTCTTT. Translated, it gives CASNGNMNTEAFF.